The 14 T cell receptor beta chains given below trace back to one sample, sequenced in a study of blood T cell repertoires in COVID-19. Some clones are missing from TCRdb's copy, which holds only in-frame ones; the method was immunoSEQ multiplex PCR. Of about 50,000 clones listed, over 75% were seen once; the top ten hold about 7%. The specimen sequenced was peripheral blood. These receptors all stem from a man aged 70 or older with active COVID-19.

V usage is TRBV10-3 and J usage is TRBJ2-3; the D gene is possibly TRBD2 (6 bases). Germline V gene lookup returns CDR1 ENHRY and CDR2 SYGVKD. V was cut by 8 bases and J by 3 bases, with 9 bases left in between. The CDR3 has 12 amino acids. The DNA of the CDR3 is TGTGCCATCGGGACTGGGACAGATACGCAGTATTTT. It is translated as CAIGTGTDTQYF.

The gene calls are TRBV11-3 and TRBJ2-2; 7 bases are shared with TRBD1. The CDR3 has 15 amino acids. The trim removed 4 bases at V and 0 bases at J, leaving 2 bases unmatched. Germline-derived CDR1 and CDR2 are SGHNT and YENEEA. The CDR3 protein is CASSSTGTNTGELFF. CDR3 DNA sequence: TGTGCCAGCAGCTCGACAGGGACGAACACCGGGGAGCTGTTTTTT.

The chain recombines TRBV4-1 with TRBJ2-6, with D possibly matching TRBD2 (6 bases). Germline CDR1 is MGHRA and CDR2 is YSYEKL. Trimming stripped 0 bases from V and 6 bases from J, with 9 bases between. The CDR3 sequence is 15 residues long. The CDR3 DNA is TGCGCCAGCAGCCAAGATCGGAGGGCGGCCAACGTCCTGACTTTC. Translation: CASSQDRRAANVLTF.

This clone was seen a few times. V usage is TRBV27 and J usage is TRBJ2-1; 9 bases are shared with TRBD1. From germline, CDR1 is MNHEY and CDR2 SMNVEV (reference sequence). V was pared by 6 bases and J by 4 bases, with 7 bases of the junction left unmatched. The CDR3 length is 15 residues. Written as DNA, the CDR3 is TGTGCCAGCAGAACCCCGGGACAGGGATACAATGAGCAGTTCTTC. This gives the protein CASRTPGQGYNEQFF.

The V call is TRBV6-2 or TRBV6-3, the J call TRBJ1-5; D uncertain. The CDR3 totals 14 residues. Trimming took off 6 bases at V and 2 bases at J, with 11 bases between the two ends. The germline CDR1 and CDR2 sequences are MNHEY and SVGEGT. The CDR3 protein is CASSQRRGNQPQHF. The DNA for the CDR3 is TGTGCCAGCAGCCAGAGGAGGGGCAATCAGCCCCAGCATTTT.

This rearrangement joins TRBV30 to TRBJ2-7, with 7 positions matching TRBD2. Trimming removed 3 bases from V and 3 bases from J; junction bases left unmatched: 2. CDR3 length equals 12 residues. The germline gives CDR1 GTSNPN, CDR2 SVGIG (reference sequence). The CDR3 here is CAWSASGYEQYF. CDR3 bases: TGTGCCTGGAGCGCTAGCGGCTACGAGCAGTACTTC. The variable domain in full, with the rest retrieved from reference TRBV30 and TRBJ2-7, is SQTIHQWPATLVQPVGSPLSLECTVEGTSNPNLYWYRQAAGRGLQLLFYSVGIGQISSEVPQNLSASRPQDRQFILSSKKLLLSDSGFYLCAWSASGYEQYFGPGTRLTVT.

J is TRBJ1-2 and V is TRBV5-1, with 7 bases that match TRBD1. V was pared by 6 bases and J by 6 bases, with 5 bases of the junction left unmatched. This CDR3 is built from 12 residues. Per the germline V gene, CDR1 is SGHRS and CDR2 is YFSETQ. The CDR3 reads CASTFQGDGYTF. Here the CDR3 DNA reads TGCGCCAGCACCTTCCAGGGGGATGGCTACACCTTC.

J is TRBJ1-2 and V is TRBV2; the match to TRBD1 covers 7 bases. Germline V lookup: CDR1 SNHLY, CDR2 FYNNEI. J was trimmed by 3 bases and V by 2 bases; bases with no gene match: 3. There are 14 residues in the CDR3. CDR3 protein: CASSEQGDYYGYTF. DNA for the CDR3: TGTGCCAGCAGTGAACAGGGGGACTACTATGGCTACACCTTC.

The CDR3 DNA reads as TGTGCCAGCAGCTTGGCGGGGGGGCACGAGCAGTACTTC. Translation gives CASSLAGGHEQYF. The V gene is TRBV5-6, the J gene TRBJ2-7; TRBD2 matches at 8 bases. V gave up 0 bases and J gave up 5 bases; unmatched junction bases: 1. This CDR3 is 13 amino acids long. Germline CDR1 reads SGHDT; CDR2 reads YYEEEE.

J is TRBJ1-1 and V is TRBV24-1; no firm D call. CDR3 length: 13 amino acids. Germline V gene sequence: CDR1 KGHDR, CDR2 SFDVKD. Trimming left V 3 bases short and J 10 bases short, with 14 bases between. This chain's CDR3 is CATSDEGGGAAFF. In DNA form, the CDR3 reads TGTGCCACCAGTGATGAGGGTGGCGGAGCAGCTTTCTTT.

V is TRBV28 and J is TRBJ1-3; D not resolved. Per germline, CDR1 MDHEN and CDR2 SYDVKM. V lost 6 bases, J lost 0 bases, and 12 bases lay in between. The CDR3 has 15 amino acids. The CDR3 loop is CASSLTDFSGNTIYF. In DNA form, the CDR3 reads TGTGCCAGCAGCCTGACTGATTTCTCTGGAAACACCATATATTTT.

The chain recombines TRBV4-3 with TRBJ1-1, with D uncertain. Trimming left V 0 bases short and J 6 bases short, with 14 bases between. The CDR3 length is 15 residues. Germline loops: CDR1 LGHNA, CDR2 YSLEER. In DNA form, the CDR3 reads TGCGCCAGCAGCCAAGAAGTGAAGCTGGTCGCTGAAGCTTTCTTT. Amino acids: CASSQEVKLVAEAFF.

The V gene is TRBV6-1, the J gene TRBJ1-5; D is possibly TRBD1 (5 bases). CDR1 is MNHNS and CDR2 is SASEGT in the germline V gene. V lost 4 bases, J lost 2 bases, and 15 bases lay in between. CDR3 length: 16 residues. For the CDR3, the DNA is TGTGCCAGCAGTGGGGGGGTGGGCATGGGCAATCAGCCCCAGCATTTT. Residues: CASSGGVGMGNQPQHF.

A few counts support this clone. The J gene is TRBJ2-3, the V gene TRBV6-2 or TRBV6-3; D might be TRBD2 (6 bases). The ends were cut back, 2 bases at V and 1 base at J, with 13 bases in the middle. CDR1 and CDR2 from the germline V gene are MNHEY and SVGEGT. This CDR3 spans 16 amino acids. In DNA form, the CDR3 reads TGTGCCAGCAGTTACGTTTCGGCGGGGCGCACAGATACGCAGTATTTT. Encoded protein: CASSYVSAGRTDTQYF.